Below, 14 T cell receptor beta chains from the same sample are listed, as sequenced in a study of T-cell reconstitution after alpha-beta-depleted transplantation in children. The authors prepared the TCRbeta library with unique molecular identifiers. In TCRdb, the PCR reads were re-called with MiXCR into one record per CDR3 protein. The sample has fewer than 400,000 distinct CDR3 sequences; approximately 23% are singletons. Sequencing was performed on PBMCs, mostly from graft donor cells, taken 180 days after TCRalphabeta/CD19-depleted stem cell transplant. These receptor sequences come from a male patient aged 10-17 years who had a stem cell transplant for acute lymphoblastic leukemia, so the T cells may come from the graft donor.

This clonotype has more than one count but fewer than ten. The chain carries TRBV5-1 and TRBJ2-2, with D possibly being TRBD2 (6 bases). CDR3 length equals 16 residues. Trimming removed 0 bases at V and 6 bases at J, with 15 bases between. CDR1 is SGHRS, CDR2 YFSETQ, per germline. In DNA, the CDR3 is TGCGCCAGCAGCTTGGTAGGCGGGAATCCGGCCGGGGAGCTGTTTTTT. Its translation: CASSLVGGNPAGELFF.

Turning to this clonotype: One base away lies a much larger clone, so this may be a sequencing read error. The chain links TRBV12-3 or TRBV12-4 to TRBJ2-1, with D tentatively TRBD2 (5 bases). This CDR3 region has 15 residues. The CDR3 DNA reads as TGTGCCAGCAGTCCGATGGAGGTACTTAGGAATGATCAGTTCTTC. This encodes CASSPMEVLRNDQFF.

The sample holds a few counts of this clonotype. The V call is TRBV5-1, the J call TRBJ2-1; 10 bases agree with TRBD1. This CDR3 region has 14 residues. From germline, CDR1 is SGHRS and CDR2 YFSETQ. The V gene end was trimmed by 2 bases and the J gene end by 12 bases; junction bases not matched to a gene: 8. CDR3 amino acids: CASSFKGQGLGQFF. CDR3 sequence (DNA): TGCGCCAGCAGCTTTAAGGGACAGGGGTTAGGGCAGTTCTTC. The variable domain in full, completed from reference TRBV5-1 and TRBJ2-1, reads KAGVTQTPRYLIKTRGQQVTLSCSPISGHRSVSWYQQTPGQGLQFLFEYFSETQRNKGNFPGRFSGRQFSNSRSEMNVSTLELGDSALYLCASSFKGQGLGQFFGPGTRLTVL.

This sequence joins TRBV10-3 and TRBJ2-1; TRBD2 aligns across 7 bases. The CDR3 is 16 amino acids. With V trimmed by 7 bases and J by 2 bases, 11 bases remained unmatched. Germline-derived CDR1 and CDR2 are ENHRY and SYGVKD. CDR3 nucleotide sequence: TGTGCCATCAAAGGGACCTCTAGCGGACCCTACAATGAGCAGTTCTTC. It encodes CAIKGTSSGPYNEQFF.

The J gene is TRBJ1-1, the V gene TRBV9, with D possibly TRBD1 on 5 matching bases. V lost 4 bases to trimming and J lost 0 bases, with 10 bases between them. Germline CDR1 reads SGDLS; CDR2 reads YYNGEE. CDR3 length: 14 residues. DNA for the CDR3: TGTGCCAGCAGCCCGACAGTGATGAACACTGAAGCTTTCTTT. Translation: CASSPTVMNTEAFF.

The V and J genes are TRBV15 and TRBJ2-1, with D unclear. V was shortened by 1 base and J by 2 bases, with 12 bases between the two germline ends. CDR3 length: 16 residues. The germline V gene has CDR1 LNHNV and CDR2 YYDKDF (reference sequence). The DNA for the CDR3 is TGTGCCACCAGCAGAGTAGGCGCGCTAACCTACAATGAGCAGTTCTTC. Translating gives CATSRVGALTYNEQFF. The entire variable domain, with the rest obtained from reference TRBV15 and TRBJ2-1, is as follows: DAMVIQNPRYQVTQFGKPVTLSCSQTLNHNVMYWYQQKSSQAPKLLFHYYDKDFNNEADTPDNFQSRRPNTSFCFLDIRSPGLGDTAMYLCATSRVGALTYNEQFFGPGTRLTVL.

This clonotype was seen many times. J is TRBJ2-3 and V is TRBV12-3 or TRBV12-4, with D perhaps matching TRBD1 or TRBD2 (6 bases each). Trimming removed 3 bases at V and 1 base at J, with 11 bases between. This CDR3 has 15 amino acids. The CDR3 reads CASSLVGGGTDTQYF. Written as DNA, the CDR3 is TGTGCCAGCAGTTTGGTCGGGGGCGGCACAGATACGCAGTATTTT.

The rearrangement links TRBV28 to TRBJ2-7; no definite D call. V was clipped by 3 bases and J by 3 bases, with 12 bases between them. The CDR3 is 14 amino acids. Per the germline V gene, CDR1 is MDHEN and CDR2 is SYDVKM. The DNA for the CDR3 is TGTGCCAGCAGTTTTTCTCTGACCCACTACGAGCAGTACTTC. Translating it yields CASSFSLTHYEQYF.

This clonotype was observed a few times. This chain connects TRBV5-1 to TRBJ2-7; the D call may be TRBD1 or TRBD2 (6 bases each). CDR1 is SGHRS and CDR2 is YFSETQ in the germline V gene. The CDR3 is 16 amino acids. Trimming stripped 0 bases from V and 7 bases from J, with 20 bases between. DNA of the CDR3: TGCGCCAGCAGCTTGGCCGTAGGGGGGATCCATGGGGAGCAGTACTTC. Translation: CASSLAVGGIHGEQYF.

This clonotype was counted between two and nine times. The chain employs TRBV6-1 and TRBJ1-1; D possibly corresponds to TRBD1 (5 bases). There are 14 residues in the CDR3. Germline lookup yields CDR1 MNHNS and CDR2 SASEGT. V lost 6 bases to trimming and J lost 0 bases, with 11 bases between them. CDR3 DNA: TGTGCCAGCAGCGGACAACAGATGAACACTGAAGCTTTCTTT. It translates to CASSGQQMNTEAFF.

This chain joins TRBV20-1 and TRBJ2-1, with 8 bases aligning to TRBD1. Germline CDR1 reads DFQATT; CDR2 reads SNEGSKA (reference sequence). This CDR3 comprises 14 residues. J gave up 9 bases and V 1 base, and 8 bases lay outside the gene matches. The CDR3 spells CSARVPRGQGEQFF. The CDR3 DNA sequence: TGCAGTGCTAGAGTCCCCCGCGGACAGGGTGAGCAGTTCTTC.

This clonotype turned up a few times. The J gene is TRBJ2-1, the V gene TRBV15; 8 nucleotides line up with TRBD2. CDR1 is LNHNV and CDR2 is YYDKDF in the germline V gene (reference sequence). CDR3 length: 15 residues. V dropped 0 bases and J dropped 7; count of bases not matched to a gene: 5. In DNA form, the CDR3 reads TGTGCCACCAGCAGAGAAGCGGGAGCCGGGAATGAGCAGTTCTTC. Translated: CATSREAGAGNEQFF.

This clonotype has just a few counts. The genes are TRBV5-6 and TRBJ2-3; 7 bases line up with TRBD2. The CDR3 runs 15 residues. Unmatched junction bases numbered 8, after V lost 4 bases and J lost 3 bases. Per the germline V gene, CDR1 is SGHDT and CDR2 is YYEEEE. In nucleotides, the CDR3 is TGTGCCAGCAGCCCTTGGGGGGGAGAGACAGATACGCAGTATTTT. Protein sequence: CASSPWGGETDTQYF.

The V gene is TRBV7-3, the J gene TRBJ2-1; D unclear. V dropped 5 bases and J dropped 2 bases, with 10 bases sitting between them. Germline assignment: CDR1 SGHTA and CDR2 FQGTGA. The CDR3 runs 14 residues. The CDR3 sequence is CASSRRQPYNEQFF. The CDR3 bases are TGTGCCAGCAGCCGGCGACAACCCTACAATGAGCAGTTCTTC.